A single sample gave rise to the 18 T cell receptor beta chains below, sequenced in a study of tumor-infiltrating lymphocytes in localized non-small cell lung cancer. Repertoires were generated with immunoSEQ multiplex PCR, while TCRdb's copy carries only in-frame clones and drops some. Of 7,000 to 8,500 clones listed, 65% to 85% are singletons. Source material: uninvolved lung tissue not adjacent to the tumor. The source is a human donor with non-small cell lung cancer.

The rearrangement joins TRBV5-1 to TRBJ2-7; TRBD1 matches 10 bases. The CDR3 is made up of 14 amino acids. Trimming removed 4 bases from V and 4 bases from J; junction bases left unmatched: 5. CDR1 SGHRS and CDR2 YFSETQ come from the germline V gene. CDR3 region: CASSLDRGGYEQYF. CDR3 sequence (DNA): TGCGCCAGCAGCCTGGACAGGGGGGGATACGAGCAGTACTTC.

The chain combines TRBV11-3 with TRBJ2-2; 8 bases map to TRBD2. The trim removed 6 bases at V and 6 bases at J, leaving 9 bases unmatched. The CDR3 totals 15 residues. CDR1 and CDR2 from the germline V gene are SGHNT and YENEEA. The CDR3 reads CASSPSGRGSGELFF. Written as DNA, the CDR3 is TGTGCCAGCAGTCCGAGCGGGAGAGGCTCCGGGGAGCTGTTTTTT. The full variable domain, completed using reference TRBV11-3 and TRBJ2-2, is EAGVVQSPRYKIIEKKQPVAFWCNPISGHNTLYWYLQNLGQGPELLIRYENEEAVDDSQLPKDRFSAERLKGVDSTLKIQPAELGDSAVYLCASSPSGRGSGELFFGEGSRLTVL.

CDR3 bases: TGTGCCATCAGTGGTGGGACAGGCGAAGGCGAGCAGTACTTC. Translating gives CAISGGTGEGEQYF. This chain links TRBV10-3 with TRBJ2-7, with 8 bases lining up with TRBD1. V lost 4 bases and J lost 6; bases outside the gene matches: 8. The CDR3 loop spans 14 amino acids. Germline assignment: CDR1 ENHRY and CDR2 SYGVKD.

The CDR3 nucleotides read TGTGCCAGCAGCTACCGGGACAGGGGCTCACCCCTCCACTTT. Amino acid sequence: CASSYRDRGSPLHF. This rearrangement joins TRBV5-6 to TRBJ1-6; 10 bases map to TRBD1. With V trimmed by 3 bases and J by 10 bases, 4 bases remained unmatched. CDR1 is SGHDT, CDR2 YYEEEE, per germline. CDR3 length: 14 residues. Complete variable domain (other parts from reference TRBV5-6 and TRBJ1-6): DAGVTQSPTHLIKTRGQQVTLRCSPKSGHDTVSWYQQALGQGPQFIFQYYEEEERQRGNFPDRFSGHQFPNYSSELNVNALLLGDSALYLCASSYRDRGSPLHFGNGTRLTVT.

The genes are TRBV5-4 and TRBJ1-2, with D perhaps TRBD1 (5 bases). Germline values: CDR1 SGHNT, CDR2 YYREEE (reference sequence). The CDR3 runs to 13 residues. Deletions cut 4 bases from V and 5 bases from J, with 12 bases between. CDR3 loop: CASSLGGPYGYTF. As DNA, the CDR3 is TGTGCCAGCAGCCTCGGGGGACCATATGGCTACACCTTC.

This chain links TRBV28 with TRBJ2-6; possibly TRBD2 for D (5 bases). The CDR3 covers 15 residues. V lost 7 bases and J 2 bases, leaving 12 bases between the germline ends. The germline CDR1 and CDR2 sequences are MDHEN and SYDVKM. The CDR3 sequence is CASKGEGAGANVLTF. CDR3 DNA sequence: TGTGCCAGCAAGGGAGAGGGAGCTGGGGCCAACGTCCTGACTTTC. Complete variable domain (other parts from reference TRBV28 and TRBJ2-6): DVKVTQSSRYLVKRTGEKVFLECVQDMDHENMFWYRQDPGLGLRLIYFSYDVKMKEKGDIPEGYSVSREKKERFSLILESASTNQTSMYLCASKGEGAGANVLTFGAGSRLTVL.

The CDR3 DNA follows: TGCGCCAGCAGTGAGTCGACGGGGAGTACTGAAGCTTTCTTT. Translating it yields CASSESTGSTEAFF. This chain joins TRBV10-2 and TRBJ1-1; no clear D gene. Germline V gene sequence: CDR1 WSHSY, CDR2 SAAADI. The CDR3 is 14 residues long. The V gene lost 0 bases and the J gene lost 5 bases, with 10 bases spanning the gap.

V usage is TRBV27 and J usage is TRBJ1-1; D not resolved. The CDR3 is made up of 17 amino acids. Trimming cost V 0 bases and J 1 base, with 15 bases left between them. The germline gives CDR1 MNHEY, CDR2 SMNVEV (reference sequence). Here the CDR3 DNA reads TGTGCCAGCAGTTTATCTGTCAGGCTCCTCCAGAACACTGAAGCTTTCTTT. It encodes CASSLSVRLLQNTEAFF.

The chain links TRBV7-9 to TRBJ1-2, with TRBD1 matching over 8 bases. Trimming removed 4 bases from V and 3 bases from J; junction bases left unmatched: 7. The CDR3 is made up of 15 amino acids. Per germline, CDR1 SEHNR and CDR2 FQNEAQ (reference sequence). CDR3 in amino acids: CASSSGGSTYYGYTF. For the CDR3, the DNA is TGTGCCAGCAGCTCAGGGGGCAGTACCTACTATGGCTACACCTTC.

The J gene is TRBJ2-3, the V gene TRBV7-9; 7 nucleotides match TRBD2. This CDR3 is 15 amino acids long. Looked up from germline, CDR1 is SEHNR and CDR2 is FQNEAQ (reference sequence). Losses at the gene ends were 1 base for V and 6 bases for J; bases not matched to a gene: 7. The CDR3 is CASSLEGTTGDTQYF. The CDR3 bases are TGTGCCAGCAGCTTAGAAGGGACTACTGGGGATACGCAGTATTTT.

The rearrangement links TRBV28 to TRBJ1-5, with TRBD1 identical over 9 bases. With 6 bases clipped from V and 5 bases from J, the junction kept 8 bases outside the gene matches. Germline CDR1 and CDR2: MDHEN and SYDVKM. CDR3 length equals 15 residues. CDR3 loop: CASSLGDREHQPQHF. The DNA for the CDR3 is TGTGCCAGCAGCCTGGGGGACAGGGAGCATCAGCCCCAGCATTTT.

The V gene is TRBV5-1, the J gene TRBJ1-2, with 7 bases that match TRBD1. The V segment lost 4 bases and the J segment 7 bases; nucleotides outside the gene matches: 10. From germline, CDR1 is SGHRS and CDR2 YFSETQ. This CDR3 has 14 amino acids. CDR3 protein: CASSPATGFPGYTF. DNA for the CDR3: TGCGCCAGCAGCCCAGCGACAGGGTTCCCTGGCTACACCTTC.

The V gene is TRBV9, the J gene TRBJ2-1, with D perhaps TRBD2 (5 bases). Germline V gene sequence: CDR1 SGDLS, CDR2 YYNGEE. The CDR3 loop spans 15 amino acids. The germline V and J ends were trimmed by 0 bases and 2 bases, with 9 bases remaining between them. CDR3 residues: CASSVGGSTYNEQFF. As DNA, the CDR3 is TGTGCCAGCAGCGTAGGAGGGAGCACCTACAATGAGCAGTTCTTC.

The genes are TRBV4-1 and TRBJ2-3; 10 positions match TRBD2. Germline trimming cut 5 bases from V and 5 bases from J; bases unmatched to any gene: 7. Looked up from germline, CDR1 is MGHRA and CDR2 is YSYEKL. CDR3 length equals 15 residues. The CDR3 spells CASSVAGGLGDTQYF. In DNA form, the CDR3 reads TGCGCCAGCAGCGTAGCGGGAGGTTTGGGAGATACGCAGTATTTT.

DNA of the CDR3: TGTGCCAGCAGCGTATACGAGATACTGGACTATGGCTACACCTTC. Amino acids: CASSVYEILDYGYTF. This chain links TRBV9 with TRBJ1-2; no definite D call. Trimming shortened V by 1 base and J by 3 bases, and 13 bases separated the two germline ends. Per the germline V gene, CDR1 is SGDLS and CDR2 is YYNGEE. The CDR3 is 15 residues long.

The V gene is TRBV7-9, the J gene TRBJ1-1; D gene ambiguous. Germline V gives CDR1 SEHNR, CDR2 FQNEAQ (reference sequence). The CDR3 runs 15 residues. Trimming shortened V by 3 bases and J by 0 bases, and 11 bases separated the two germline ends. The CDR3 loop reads CASSLNSYVNTEAFF. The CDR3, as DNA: TGTGCCAGCAGCTTGAACAGCTACGTGAACACTGAAGCTTTCTTT.

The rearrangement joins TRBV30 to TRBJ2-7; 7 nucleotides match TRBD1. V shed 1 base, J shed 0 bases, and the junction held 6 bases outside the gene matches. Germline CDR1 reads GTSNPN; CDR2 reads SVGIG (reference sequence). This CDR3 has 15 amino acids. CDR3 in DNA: TGTGCCTGGAGTGCGGGACAGCCCGGCTCCTACGAGCAGTACTTC. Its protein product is CAWSAGQPGSYEQYF.

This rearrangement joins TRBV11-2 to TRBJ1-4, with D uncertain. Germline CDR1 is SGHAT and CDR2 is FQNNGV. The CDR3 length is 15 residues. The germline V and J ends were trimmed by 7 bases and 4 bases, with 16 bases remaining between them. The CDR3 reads CASTPSAAFNEKLFF. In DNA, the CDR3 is TGTGCCAGCACCCCGTCGGCAGCTTTTAATGAAAAACTGTTTTTT.